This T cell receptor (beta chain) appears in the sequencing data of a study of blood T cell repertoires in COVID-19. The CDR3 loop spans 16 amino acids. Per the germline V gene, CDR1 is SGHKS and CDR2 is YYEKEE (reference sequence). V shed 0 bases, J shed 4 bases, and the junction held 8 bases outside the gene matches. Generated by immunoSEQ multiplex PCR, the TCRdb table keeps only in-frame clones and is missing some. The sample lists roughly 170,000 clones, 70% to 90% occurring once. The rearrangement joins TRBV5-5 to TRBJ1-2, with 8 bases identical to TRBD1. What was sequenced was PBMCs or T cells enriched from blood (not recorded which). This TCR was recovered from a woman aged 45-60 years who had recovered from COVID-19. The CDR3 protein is CASSLDTGTGSYGYTF. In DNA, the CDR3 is TGTGCCAGCAGCTTGGATACCGGGACAGGAAGCTATGGCTACACCTTC.